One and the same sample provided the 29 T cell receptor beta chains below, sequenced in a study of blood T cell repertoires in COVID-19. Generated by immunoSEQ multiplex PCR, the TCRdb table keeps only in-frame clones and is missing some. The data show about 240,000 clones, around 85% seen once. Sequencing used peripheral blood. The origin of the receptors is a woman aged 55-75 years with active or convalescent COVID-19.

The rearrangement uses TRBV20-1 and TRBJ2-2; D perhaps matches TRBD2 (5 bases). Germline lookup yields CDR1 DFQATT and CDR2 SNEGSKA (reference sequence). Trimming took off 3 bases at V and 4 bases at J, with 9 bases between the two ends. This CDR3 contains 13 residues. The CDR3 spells CSASLRVTGELFF. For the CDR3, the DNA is TGCAGTGCTAGTTTGAGGGTCACCGGGGAGCTGTTTTTT.

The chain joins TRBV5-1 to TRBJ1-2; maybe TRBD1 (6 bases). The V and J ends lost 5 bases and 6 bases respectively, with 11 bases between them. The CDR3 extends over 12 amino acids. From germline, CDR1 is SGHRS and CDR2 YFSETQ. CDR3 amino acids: CASREDSDGYTF. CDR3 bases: TGCGCCAGCAGGGAGGACAGCGATGGCTACACCTTC. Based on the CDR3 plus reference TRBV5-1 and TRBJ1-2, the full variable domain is KAGVTQTPRYLIKTRGQQVTLSCSPISGHRSVSWYQQTPGQGLQFLFEYFSETQRNKGNFPGRFSGRQFSNSRSEMNVSTLELGDSALYLCASREDSDGYTFGSGTRLTVV.

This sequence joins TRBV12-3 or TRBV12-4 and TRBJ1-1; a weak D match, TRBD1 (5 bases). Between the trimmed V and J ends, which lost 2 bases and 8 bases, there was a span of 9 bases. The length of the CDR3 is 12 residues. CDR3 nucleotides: TGTGCCAGCAGTTTACGGGGGAAAGAAGCTTTCTTT. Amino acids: CASSLRGKEAFF.

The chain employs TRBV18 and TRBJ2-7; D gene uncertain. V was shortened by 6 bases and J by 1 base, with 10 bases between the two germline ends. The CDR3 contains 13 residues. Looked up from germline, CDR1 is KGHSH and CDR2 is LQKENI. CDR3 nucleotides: TGTGCCAGCTCGCAGGTGAAATCCTACGAGCAGTACTTC. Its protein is CASSQVKSYEQYF.

This CDR3 reads CAIAGTGANTEAFF. The CDR3 coding sequence is TGTGCCATCGCGGGCACAGGGGCTAACACTGAAGCTTTCTTT. The genes are TRBV10-3 and TRBJ1-1; TRBD1 matches 7 bases. V shed 8 bases, J shed 2 bases, and the junction held 8 bases outside the gene matches. This CDR3 spans 14 amino acids. Looked up from germline, CDR1 is ENHRY and CDR2 is SYGVKD.

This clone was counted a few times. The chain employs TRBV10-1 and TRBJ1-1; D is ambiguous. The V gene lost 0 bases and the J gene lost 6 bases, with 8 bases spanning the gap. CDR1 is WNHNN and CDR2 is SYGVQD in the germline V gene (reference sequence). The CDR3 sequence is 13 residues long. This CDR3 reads CASSESGISEAFF. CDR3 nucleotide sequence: TGCGCCAGCAGTGAGTCCGGGATCTCTGAAGCTTTCTTT.

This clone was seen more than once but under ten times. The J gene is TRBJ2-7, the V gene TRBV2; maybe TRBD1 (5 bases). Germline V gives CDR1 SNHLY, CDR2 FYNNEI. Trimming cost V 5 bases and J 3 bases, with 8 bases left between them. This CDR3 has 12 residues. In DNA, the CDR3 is TGTGCCAGCAGTCAGGGATTCTACGAGCAGTACTTC. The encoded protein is CASSQGFYEQYF. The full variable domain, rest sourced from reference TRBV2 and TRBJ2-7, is EPEVTQTPSHQVTQMGQEVILRCVPISNHLYFYWYRQILGQKVEFLVSFYNNEISEKSEIFDDQFSVERPDGSNFTLKIRSTKLEDSAMYFCASSQGFYEQYFGPGTRLTVT.

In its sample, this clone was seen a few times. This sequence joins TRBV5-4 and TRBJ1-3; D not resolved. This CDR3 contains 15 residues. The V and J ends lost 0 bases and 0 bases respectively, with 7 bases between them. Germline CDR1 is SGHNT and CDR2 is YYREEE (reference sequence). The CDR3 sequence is CASSLDSLSGNTIYF. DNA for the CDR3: TGTGCCAGCAGCTTGGACAGTCTCTCTGGAAACACCATATATTTT.

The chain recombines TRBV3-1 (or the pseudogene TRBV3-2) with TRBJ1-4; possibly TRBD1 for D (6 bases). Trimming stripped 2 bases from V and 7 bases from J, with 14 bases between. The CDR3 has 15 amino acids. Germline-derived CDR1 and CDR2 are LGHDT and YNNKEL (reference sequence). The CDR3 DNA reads TGTGCCAGCAGCCAAACTACAGGGTATGCTGAAAAACTGTTTTTT. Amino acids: CASSQTTGYAEKLFF.

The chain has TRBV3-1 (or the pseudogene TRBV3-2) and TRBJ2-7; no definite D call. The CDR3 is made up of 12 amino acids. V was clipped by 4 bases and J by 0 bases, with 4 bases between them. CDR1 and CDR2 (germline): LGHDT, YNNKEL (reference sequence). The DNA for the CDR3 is TGTGCCAGCAGCCCCAGCTCCTACGAGCAGTACTTC. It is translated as CASSPSSYEQYF.

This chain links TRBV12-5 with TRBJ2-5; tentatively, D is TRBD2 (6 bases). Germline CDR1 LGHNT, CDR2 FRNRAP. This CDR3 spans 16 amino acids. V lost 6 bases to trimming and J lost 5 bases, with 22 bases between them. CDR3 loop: CASGRLRSEGTETQYF. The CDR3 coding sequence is TGTGCTAGTGGCCGATTACGCTCGGAGGGGACCGAGACCCAGTACTTC.

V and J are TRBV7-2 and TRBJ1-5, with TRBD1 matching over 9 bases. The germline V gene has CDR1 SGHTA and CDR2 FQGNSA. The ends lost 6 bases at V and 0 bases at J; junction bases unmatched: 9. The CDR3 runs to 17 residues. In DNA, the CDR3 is TGTGCCAGCAGTCAACAGGGGGCGTATTATAGCAATCAGCCCCAGCATTTT. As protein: CASSQQGAYYSNQPQHF.

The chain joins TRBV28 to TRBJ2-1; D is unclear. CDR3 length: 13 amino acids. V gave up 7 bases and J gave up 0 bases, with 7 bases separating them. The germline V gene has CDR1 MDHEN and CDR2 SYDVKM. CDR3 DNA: TGTGCCAGCACTGGAGTCTCCTACAATGAGCAGTTCTTC. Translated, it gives CASTGVSYNEQFF.

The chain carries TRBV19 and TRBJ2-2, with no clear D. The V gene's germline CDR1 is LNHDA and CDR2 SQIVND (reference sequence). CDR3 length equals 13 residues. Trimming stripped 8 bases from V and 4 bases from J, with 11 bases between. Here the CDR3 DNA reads TGTGCCAGTGACCCCCGCGGCACCGGGGAGCTGTTTTTT. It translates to CASDPRGTGELFF.

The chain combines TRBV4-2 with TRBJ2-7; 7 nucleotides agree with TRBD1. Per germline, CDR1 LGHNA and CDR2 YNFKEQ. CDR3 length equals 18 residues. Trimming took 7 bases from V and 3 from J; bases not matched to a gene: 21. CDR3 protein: CASTHPPPPSRDSYEQYF. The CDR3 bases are TGTGCCAGCACCCACCCCCCTCCACCTTCCCGGGACAGCTACGAGCAGTACTTC.

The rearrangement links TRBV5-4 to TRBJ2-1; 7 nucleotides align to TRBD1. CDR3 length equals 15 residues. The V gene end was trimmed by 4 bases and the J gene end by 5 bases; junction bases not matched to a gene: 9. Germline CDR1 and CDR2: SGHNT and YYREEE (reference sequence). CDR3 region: CASSPQPDRDNEQFF. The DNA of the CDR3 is TGTGCCAGCAGCCCCCAGCCCGACAGGGACAATGAGCAGTTCTTC.

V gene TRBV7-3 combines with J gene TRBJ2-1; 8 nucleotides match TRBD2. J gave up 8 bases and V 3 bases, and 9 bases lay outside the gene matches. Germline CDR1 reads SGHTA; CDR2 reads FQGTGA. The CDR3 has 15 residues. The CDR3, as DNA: TGTGCCAGCAGCTTCCAGCGGGAGAAGTACGATGAGCAGTTCTTC. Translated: CASSFQREKYDEQFF.

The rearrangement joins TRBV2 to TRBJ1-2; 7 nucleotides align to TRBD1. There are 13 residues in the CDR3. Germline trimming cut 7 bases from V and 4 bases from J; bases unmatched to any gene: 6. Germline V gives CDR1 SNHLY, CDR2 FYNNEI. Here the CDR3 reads CASKRGLGYGYTF. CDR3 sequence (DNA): TGTGCCAGCAAAAGGGGGCTAGGCTATGGCTACACCTTC.

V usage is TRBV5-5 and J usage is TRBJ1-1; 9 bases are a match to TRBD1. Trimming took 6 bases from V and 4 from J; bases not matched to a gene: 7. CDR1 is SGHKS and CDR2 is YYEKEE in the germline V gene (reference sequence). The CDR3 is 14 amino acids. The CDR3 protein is CASTYRGLGTEAFF. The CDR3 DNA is TGTGCCAGCACCTACAGGGGGCTGGGCACTGAAGCTTTCTTT.

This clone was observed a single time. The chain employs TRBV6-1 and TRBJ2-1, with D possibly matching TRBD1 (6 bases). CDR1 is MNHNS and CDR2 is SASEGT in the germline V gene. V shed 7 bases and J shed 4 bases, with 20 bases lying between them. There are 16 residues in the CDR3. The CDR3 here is CASNEVGTRPYNEQFF. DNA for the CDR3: TGTGCCAGCAATGAGGTCGGGACACGGCCTTACAATGAGCAGTTCTTC.

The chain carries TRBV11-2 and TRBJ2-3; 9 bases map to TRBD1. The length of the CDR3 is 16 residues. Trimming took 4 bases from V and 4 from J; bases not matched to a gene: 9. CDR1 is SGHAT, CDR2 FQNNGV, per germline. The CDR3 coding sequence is TGTGCCAGCAGCTCAATCCGGGGACAGGGCCCAGATACGCAGTATTTT. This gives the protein CASSSIRGQGPDTQYF.

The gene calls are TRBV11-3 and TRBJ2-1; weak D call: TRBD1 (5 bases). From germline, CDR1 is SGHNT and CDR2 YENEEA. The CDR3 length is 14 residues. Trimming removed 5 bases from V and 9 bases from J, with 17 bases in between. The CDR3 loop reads CASSTGPTQGEQFF. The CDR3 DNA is TGTGCCAGCAGCACTGGCCCGACTCAGGGTGAGCAGTTCTTC.

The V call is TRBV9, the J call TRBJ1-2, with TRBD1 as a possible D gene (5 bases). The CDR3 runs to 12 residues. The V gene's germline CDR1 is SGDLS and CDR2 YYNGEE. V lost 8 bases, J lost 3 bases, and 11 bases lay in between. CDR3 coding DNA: TGTGCCAGTTGGGGGGAGGACTATGGCTACACCTTC. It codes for CASWGEDYGYTF.

The CDR3 spells CASSQDSGQGGNEQFF. The CDR3 DNA follows: TGTGCCAGCAGCCAAGATAGCGGCCAGGGCGGCAATGAGCAGTTCTTC. The chain links TRBV3-1 (or the pseudogene TRBV3-2) to TRBJ2-1; D is possibly TRBD2 (6 bases). The germline V gene encodes CDR1 LGHDT and CDR2 YNNKEL (reference sequence). CDR3 size: 16 residues. Trimming left V 0 bases short and J 6 bases short, with 15 bases between.

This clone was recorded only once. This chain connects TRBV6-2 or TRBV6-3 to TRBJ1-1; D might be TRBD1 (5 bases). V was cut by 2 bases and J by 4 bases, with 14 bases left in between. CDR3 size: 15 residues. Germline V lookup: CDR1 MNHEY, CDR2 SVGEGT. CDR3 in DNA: TGTGCCAGCAGTTACCGGGGGGGGTCGATCACTGAAGCTTTCTTT. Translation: CASSYRGGSITEAFF.

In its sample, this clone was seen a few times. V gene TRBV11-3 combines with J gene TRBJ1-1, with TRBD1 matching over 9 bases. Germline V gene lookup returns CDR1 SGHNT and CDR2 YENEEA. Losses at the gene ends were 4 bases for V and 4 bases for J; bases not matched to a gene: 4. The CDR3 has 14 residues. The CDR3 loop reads CASSYGQGTTEAFF. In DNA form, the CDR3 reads TGTGCCAGCAGCTACGGACAGGGGACCACTGAAGCTTTCTTT.

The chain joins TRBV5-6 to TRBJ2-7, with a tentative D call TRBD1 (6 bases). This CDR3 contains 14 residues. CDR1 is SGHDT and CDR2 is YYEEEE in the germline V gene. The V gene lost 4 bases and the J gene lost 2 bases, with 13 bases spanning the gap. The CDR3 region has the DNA TGTGCCAGCAGCGCCGGGGACACTACCTACGAGCAGTACGTC. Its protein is CASSAGDTTYEQYV.

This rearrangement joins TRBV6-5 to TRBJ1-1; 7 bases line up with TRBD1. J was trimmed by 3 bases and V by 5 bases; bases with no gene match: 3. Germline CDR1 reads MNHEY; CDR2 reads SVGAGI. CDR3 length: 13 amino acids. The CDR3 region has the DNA TGTGCCAGCAGTCTCGACAGGGACACTGAAGCTTTCTTT. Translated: CASSLDRDTEAFF.

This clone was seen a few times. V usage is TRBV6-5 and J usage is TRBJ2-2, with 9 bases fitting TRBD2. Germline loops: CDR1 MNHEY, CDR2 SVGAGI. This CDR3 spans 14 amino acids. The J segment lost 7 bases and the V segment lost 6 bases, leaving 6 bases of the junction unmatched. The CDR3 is CASRFKREVGELFF. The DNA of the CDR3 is TGTGCCAGCAGGTTTAAGCGGGAGGTCGGGGAGCTGTTTTTT.